Listed below are T cell receptor beta chains from one sample, sequenced in a study of shared clonotypes between healthy human individuals. Repertoires were generated with immunoSEQ multiplex PCR, while TCRdb's copy carries only in-frame clones and drops some. In the table there are roughly 2,000,000 clones, over 85% of which are singletons. The sequencing input was naive CD8+ T cells from PBMCs. The receptors were sampled from a man younger than 30 in good health. Some clones in this sample may be carry-over from other donors' samples. The CDR3 runs from the conserved cysteine through the conserved F or W. D genes are given only for firm matches. The size field is filled for only some rows; it gives once, few, many or a size class.

CDR3 DNA: TGCGCCAGCAGGAAAGGGGGAGTAGTTAATGAGCAGTTCTTC
CDR3 protein: CASRKGGVVNEQFF
V gene: TRBV10-2
D gene: -
clone size: once
J gene: TRBJ2-1
CDR3 length: 14

CDR3 DNA: TGTGCCAGCAGTTTGAGGTGGACAGGGCCCCCCTACGAGCAGTACTTC
CDR3 protein: CASSLRWTGPPYEQYF
V gene: TRBV28
D gene: TRBD1
clone size: -
J gene: TRBJ2-7
CDR3 length: 16

CDR3 DNA: TGTGCCATCAGTGAGAGACAGGGGGCCTTTGTTGTCTACACCTTC
CDR3 protein: CAISERQGAFVVYTF
V gene: TRBV10-3
D gene: TRBD1
clone size: -
J gene: TRBJ1-2
CDR3 length: 15

CDR3 DNA: TGTGCCAGCAGCGATTTTACGGGCAGCGCTAACTATGGCTACACCTTC
CDR3 protein: CASSDFTGSANYGYTF
V gene: TRBV5-6
D gene: -
clone size: -
J gene: TRBJ1-2
CDR3 length: 16

CDR3 DNA: TGCAGCGTTGTTGAGGGGCCGAGCTCCTACGAGCAGTACTTC
CDR3 protein: CSVVEGPSSYEQYF
V gene: TRBV29-1
D gene: -
clone size: -
J gene: TRBJ2-7
CDR3 length: 14

CDR3 DNA: TGTGCCAGCAGTTTGATAGTAGCGGGAGGCCACAATGAGCAGTTCTTC
CDR3 protein: CASSLIVAGGHNEQFF
V gene: TRBV27
D gene: TRBD2
clone size: -
J gene: TRBJ2-1
CDR3 length: 16

CDR3 DNA: TGTGCCAGTAGTACTGGATCCAAAAACATTCAGTACTTC
CDR3 protein: CASSTGSKNIQYF
V gene: TRBV19
D gene: -
clone size: -
J gene: TRBJ2-4
CDR3 length: 13

CDR3 DNA: TGTGCCAGCAGCTTCATTGGACTAGCGGGCCACAATGAGCAGTTCTTC
CDR3 protein: CASSFIGLAGHNEQFF
V gene: TRBV7-2
D gene: TRBD2
clone size: -
J gene: TRBJ2-1
CDR3 length: 16

CDR3 DNA: TGTGCCATCCAAACGCGAGCGGGGGGTCACACTGAAGCTTTCTTT
CDR3 protein: CAIQTRAGGHTEAFF
V gene: TRBV7-9
D gene: -
clone size: -
J gene: TRBJ1-1
CDR3 length: 15

CDR3 DNA: TGTGCCAGCAGTTCATCGGGCCATCGGGCCTCCTACGAGCAGTACTTC
CDR3 protein: CASSSSGHRASYEQYF
V gene: TRBV28
D gene: -
clone size: -
J gene: TRBJ2-7
CDR3 length: 16

CDR3 DNA: TGTGCCATACGGGACCCAGAGAGCCAAGAGACCCAGTACTTC
CDR3 protein: CAIRDPESQETQYF
V gene: TRBV10-3
D gene: -
clone size: -
J gene: TRBJ2-5
CDR3 length: 14

CDR3 DNA: TGTGCCAGCAGTGTGGACCCGAGCTCCTACAATGAGCAGTTCTTC
CDR3 protein: CASSVDPSSYNEQFF
V gene: TRBV28
D gene: -
clone size: -
J gene: TRBJ2-1
CDR3 length: 15

CDR3 DNA: TGTGCCAGCGCGGCAGGCGAGCAGTACTTC
CDR3 protein: CASAAGEQYF
V gene: TRBV7-9
D gene: -
clone size: -
J gene: TRBJ2-7
CDR3 length: 10

CDR3 DNA: TGTGCCACCTCGCCTTCGGGGGAGGGCCGAGACAATGAGCAGTTCTTC
CDR3 protein: CATSPSGEGRDNEQFF
V gene: TRBV15
D gene: TRBD2
clone size: -
J gene: TRBJ2-1
CDR3 length: 16

CDR3 DNA: TGTGCCAGCAGTCGGACAGGGGACGCCGGGGAGCTGTTTTTT
CDR3 protein: CASSRTGDAGELFF
V gene: TRBV28
D gene: TRBD1
clone size: -
J gene: TRBJ2-2
CDR3 length: 14

CDR3 DNA: TGTGCCAGCAGCCCACCGGGACTAGACAATGAGCAGTTCTTC
CDR3 protein: CASSPPGLDNEQFF
V gene: TRBV7-9
D gene: TRBD2
clone size: -
J gene: TRBJ2-1
CDR3 length: 14

CDR3 DNA: TGTGCCAGCTCACCGAACACCCGACTAGCGGGAGGGCCGGGCGAGCAGTACTTC
CDR3 protein: CASSPNTRLAGGPGEQYF
V gene: TRBV18
D gene: TRBD2
clone size: -
J gene: TRBJ2-7
CDR3 length: 18

CDR3 DNA: TGTGCCAGCAGCCAAGCCCCCGTGGTAGCGGGTAATGAGCAGTTCTTC
CDR3 protein: CASSQAPVVAGNEQFF
V gene: TRBV4-2
D gene: TRBD2
clone size: -
J gene: TRBJ2-1
CDR3 length: 16

CDR3 DNA: TGCGCCAGCAGCCAATTGACTGGTCGAGAAAACATTCAGTACTTC
CDR3 protein: CASSQLTGRENIQYF
V gene: TRBV4-1
D gene: -
clone size: -
J gene: TRBJ2-4
CDR3 length: 15

CDR3 DNA: TGCAGCGTTTCCGGGCGGGACAGGGGGCACGACTCCTATGGCTACACCTTC
CDR3 protein: CSVSGRDRGHDSYGYTF
V gene: TRBV29-1
D gene: TRBD1
clone size: -
J gene: TRBJ1-2
CDR3 length: 17

CDR3 DNA: TGCGCCAGCAGCCAAGATAGCGCTAGCGGGAGTTTCGATGAGCAGTTCTTC
CDR3 protein: CASSQDSASGSFDEQFF
V gene: TRBV4-1
D gene: TRBD2
clone size: -
J gene: TRBJ2-1
CDR3 length: 17

CDR3 DNA: TGTGCCAGCAGCTTAGGAGGGGACAGGTTTCAAGAGACCCAGTACTTC
CDR3 protein: CASSLGGDRFQETQYF
V gene: TRBV7-3
D gene: TRBD1
clone size: -
J gene: TRBJ2-5
CDR3 length: 16

CDR3 DNA: TGTGCCAGCAGCTTAATTTCAGGGACCGGGGGCGGCACAGATACGCAGTATTTT
CDR3 protein: CASSLISGTGGGTDTQYF
V gene: TRBV11-2
D gene: -
clone size: -
J gene: TRBJ2-3
CDR3 length: 18

CDR3 DNA: TGTGCTAGTGGTTTATTCCGGGGATACGACCATGAGCAGTTCTTC
CDR3 protein: CASGLFRGYDHEQFF
V gene: TRBV12-5
D gene: -
clone size: -
J gene: TRBJ2-1
CDR3 length: 15